The entry below gives a single T cell receptor beta chain sequence along with its context. The authors sequenced TCR beta from blood CD8+ and CD4+ T cells. Through negative isolation, CD4+ and CD8+ T cells were obtained, while TEMRA cells were enriched using FACS. Random hexamers were used to reverse transcribe the RNA input (roughly 0.5 to 1 ug). TCRdb analysed the immunoSEQ multiplex PCR reads with MiXCR anew, one entry per CDR3 protein. The table has 15,000 to 20,000 distinct CDR3 sequences, 85% to 95% seen once. This entry is derived from a study of CD8 T cells in Susac syndrome. The ends were cut back, 11 bases at V and 3 bases at J, with 17 bases in the middle. There are 13 residues in the CDR3.

The receptor was derived from a human donor in good health. The sample consisted of CD8+ T cells from PBMCs. This chain joins TRBV12-3 or TRBV12-4 and TRBJ2-7; D ambiguous. The CDR3 nucleotides are TGTGCCCCAAAAACGGAACGGATCTACGAGCAGTACTTC. Protein sequence: CAPKTERIYEQYF.